This is a list of T cell receptor beta chains from one sample in a study of memory CD4+ T cells and cytomegalovirus serostatus. Using immunoSEQ multiplex PCR, the repertoire was profiled, and TCRdb retains in-frame clones only, with some absent. The table lists 35,000 to 45,000 clones, around 78% of them singletons. What was sequenced was memory CD4+ T cells from blood. All receptors come from an adult in good health and CMV-seronegative. Both conserved end residues are part of each CDR3.

TRBV7-9	CASTSTRDGYTF
TRBV7-2	CASSPGASGVTDTQYF
TRBV19	CASSIGGGQGGQPQHF
TRBV19	CASSPGRVATEAFF
TRBV11-2	CASSFRTGNTGELFF
TRBV5-6	CASSLSYNSPLHF
TRBV6-6	CATTEGAQPQHF
TRBV10-3	CAISESRGSGANVLTF
TRBV29-1	CSVRLAGVTEKLFF
TRBV7-7	CASSSTVPGELFF
TRBV4-1	CASSQDNNAGRGIYNEQFF
TRBV27	CASKEGIYSGANVLTF
TRBV9	CASSVDPRTEAFF
TRBV30	CAWSFGLPGGNQPQHF
TRBV11-1	CASSLVGGVNTEAFF
TRBV19	CASSLRQGAARGYTF
TRBV11-3	CASSFRGSAGELFF
TRBV7-2	CASRFLSGANTGELFF
TRBV7-2	CASSLVESTEAFF
TRBV5-1	CASSLDAATNNQPQHF
TRBV10-2	CASSEHRSRGTQYF
TRBV10-3	CAISGTVSNQPQHF
TRBV30	CAWKPSGVETQYF
TRBV18	CASSPPNNLNTEAFF
TRBV15	CATSHGPAYEQYF
TRBV5-1	CASSLALTSGGTYNEQFF
TRBV30	CAWQKKGTNTGELFF
TRBV11-2	CASSFDVGNGYTF
TRBV30	CAWSPKTGGGEKLFF
TRBV7-9	CASSIDRTSGGAPDTQYF
TRBV29-1	CSVELVLNTEAFF
TRBV30	CAWSSGLAGFTDTQYF
TRBV14	CASSQDKAPGYTF
TRBV5-1	CASKEETRGSYNSPLHF
TRBV15	CATSRGALGSGELFF
TRBV7-8	CASSLQPGTGNTIYF
TRBV6-5	CASKMGFYNEQFF